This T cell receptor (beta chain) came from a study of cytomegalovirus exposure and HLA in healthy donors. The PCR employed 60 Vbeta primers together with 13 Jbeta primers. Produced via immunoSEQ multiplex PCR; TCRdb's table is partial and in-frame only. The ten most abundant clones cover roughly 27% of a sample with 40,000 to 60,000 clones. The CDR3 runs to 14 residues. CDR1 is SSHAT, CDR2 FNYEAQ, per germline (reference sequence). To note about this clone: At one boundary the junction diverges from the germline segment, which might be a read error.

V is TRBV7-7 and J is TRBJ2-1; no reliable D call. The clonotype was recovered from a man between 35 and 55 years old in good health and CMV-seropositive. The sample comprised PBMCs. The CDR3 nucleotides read TGTGCTAGCAGCCGATCCCCCAACAATAATGAGCAGTTCTTC. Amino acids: CASSRSPNNNEQFF.